The 20 T cell receptor beta chains below were found in one sample sequenced in a study of post-analysis software for immune sequencing data. TCR beta libraries were prepared from cDNA with unique molecular identifiers. One entry per CDR3 protein results from TCRdb running MiXCR on the PCR reads. Here the sample spans about 540,000 distinct CDR3 sequences, approximately 34% being singletons. Study results and caveats: Patients used about 5 TRBV segments, including TRBV5-6, TRBV5-1 and TRBV20-1, more often than controls.

These receptors are not linked to any known antigen. The specimen was blood. The receptor set was obtained from a girl younger than 18 with multiple sclerosis.

This clonotype was detected only once. The chain recombines TRBV12-3 or TRBV12-4 with TRBJ1-1; tentative D call: TRBD1 (5 bases). V was cut by 10 bases and J by 0 bases, with 12 bases left in between. The CDR3 covers 13 residues. The CDR3 loop reads CAIGRALNTEAFF. The CDR3 DNA is TGTGCCATCGGCAGGGCATTGAACACTGAAGCTTTCTTT.

V and J are TRBV2 and TRBJ2-6; no reliable D call. The CDR3 contains 15 residues. Trimming took off 4 bases at V and 4 bases at J, with 11 bases between the two ends. Germline CDR1 reads SNHLY; CDR2 reads FYNNEI. The CDR3 is CASSGQLIGANVLTF. The CDR3 DNA sequence: TGTGCCAGCAGTGGCCAGCTGATCGGGGCCAACGTCCTGACTTTC. The full variable domain, in which reference TRBV2 and TRBJ2-6 provide the parts outside the CDR3, is EPEVTQTPSHQVTQMGQEVILRCVPISNHLYFYWYRQILGQKVEFLVSFYNNEISEKSEIFDDQFSVERPDGSNFTLKIRSTKLEDSAMYFCASSGQLIGANVLTFGAGSRLTVL.

This sequence joins TRBV12-3 or TRBV12-4 and TRBJ1-5; possibly TRBD1 for D (5 bases). The germline V and J ends were trimmed by 6 bases and 3 bases, with 12 bases remaining between them. The CDR3 has 14 residues. The CDR3 here is CASREGPTNQPQHF. Here the CDR3 DNA reads TGTGCCAGCAGGGAGGGGCCCACCAATCAGCCCCAGCATTTT.

The rearrangement links TRBV20-1 to TRBJ2-3, with D possibly matching TRBD1 (5 bases). This CDR3 comprises 15 residues. Germline lookup yields CDR1 DFQATT and CDR2 SNEGSKA (reference sequence). V was cut by 0 bases and J by 5 bases, with 15 bases left in between. The CDR3 loop is CSARDFDRDRDTQYF. The CDR3 DNA follows: TGCAGTGCTAGAGATTTCGACAGAGACAGAGATACGCAGTATTTT.

This clonotype showed up many times. The V gene is TRBV6-5, the J gene TRBJ2-3; tentative D call: TRBD1 (6 bases). This CDR3 region has 15 residues. The V gene's germline CDR1 is MNHEY and CDR2 SVGAGI. V lost 5 bases to trimming and J lost 4 bases, with 16 bases between them. The CDR3 bases are TGTGCCAGCAGTCAAAGTCAGGGGTGGGCAGATACGCAGTATTTT. This encodes CASSQSQGWADTQYF.

This clonotype was observed a few times. The rearrangement links TRBV20-1 to TRBJ1-2; D is unresolved. The V end was cut by 0 bases, the J end by 13 bases, with 12 bases between. Germline V gene lookup returns CDR1 DFQATT and CDR2 SNEGSKA (reference sequence). The CDR3 has 11 residues. In nucleotides, the CDR3 is TGCAGTGCTAGAGATAGGGCAAAGTCCACCTTC. Translation gives CSARDRAKSTF.

The rearrangement links TRBV5-1 to TRBJ2-5; D gene uncertain. The length of the CDR3 is 15 residues. Trimming left V 0 bases short and J 2 bases short, with 11 bases between. Germline CDR1 and CDR2: SGHRS and YFSETQ. The DNA for the CDR3 is TGCGCCAGCAGCTTGGAGGATCCAGGTCAAGAGACCCAGTACTTC. Its protein product is CASSLEDPGQETQYF.

This chain connects TRBV6-5 to TRBJ1-2, with TRBD1 matching 9 bases. The CDR3 length is 15 residues. Germline V gives CDR1 MNHEY, CDR2 SVGAGI. V was clipped by 5 bases and J by 8 bases; unmatched bases: 12. The DNA of the CDR3 is TGTGCCAGCAGTAGTTTTCCGGGACAGGGAGAGGGCTACACCTTC. Translating it yields CASSSFPGQGEGYTF.

As regards this clonotype: One end of the junction is discordant with germline, which a read error may explain. This chain joins TRBV5-1 and TRBJ2-1; D perhaps matches TRBD2 (6 bases). Germline CDR1 and CDR2: SGHRS and YFSETQ. The CDR3 loop spans 14 amino acids. The CDR3 DNA sequence: TGCGCCAGCAGCCCAAGGGACTTCTACAATGAGCGGTTCTTC. Translated, it gives CASSPRDFYNERFF.

This clonotype was found a few times. V and J are TRBV20-1 and TRBJ2-7; 7 bases are a match to TRBD2. The CDR3 is 13 amino acids. Germline V gene lookup returns CDR1 DFQATT and CDR2 SNEGSKA (reference sequence). V lost 6 bases and J lost 3; bases outside the gene matches: 8. The CDR3 DNA follows: TGCAGTGCCGGAGAGGCGGGAGACTACGAGCAGTACTTC. It translates to CSAGEAGDYEQYF.

This chain joins TRBV21-1 and TRBJ1-4. TRBV21-1 corresponds to a pseudogene. The CDR3 length is 17 residues. The CDR3 nucleotides read TGTGCCACCTCCAATTCCTCCCCAGGGACTGACAATGAAAAACTGTTTTTT. Its protein is CATSNSSPGTDNEKLFF.

This chain connects TRBV7-9 to TRBJ1-2; D not certain. There are 15 residues in the CDR3. The V end lost 2 bases, the J end lost 2 bases, and 12 bases lay between the germline ends. Germline V lookup: CDR1 SEHNR, CDR2 FQNEAQ (reference sequence). This CDR3 is CASSLLAGENYGYTF. The CDR3 bases are TGTGCCAGCAGCTTATTAGCAGGCGAAAACTATGGCTACACCTTC.

The V call is TRBV29-1, the J call TRBJ2-1; possibly TRBD1 or TRBD2 for D (5 bases each). This CDR3 is built from 14 residues. The germline V gene encodes CDR1 SQVTM and CDR2 ANQGSEA. Between the trimmed V and J ends, which lost 5 bases and 6 bases, there was a span of 17 bases. CDR3 bases: TGCAGCGTTCCCACGGGACCAGCTGGCAATGAGCAGTTCTTC. This sequence encodes CSVPTGPAGNEQFF.

This clonotype was recorded a few times. The rearrangement links TRBV29-1 to TRBJ2-3, with 9 bases lining up with TRBD2. CDR1 SQVTM and CDR2 ANQGSEA come from the germline V gene. The V gene end was trimmed by 6 bases and the J gene end by 5 bases; junction bases not matched to a gene: 9. The CDR3 loop spans 14 amino acids. The CDR3 DNA is TGCAGCGTGAAAGGAGCGGGGGGCGGAGATACGCAGTATTTT. This sequence encodes CSVKGAGGGDTQYF.

The chain combines TRBV28 with TRBJ1-2; TRBD1 matches 9 bases. Germline CDR1 is MDHEN and CDR2 is SYDVKM. With V trimmed by 5 bases and J by 8 bases, 9 bases remained unmatched. This CDR3 spans 14 amino acids. CDR3 in DNA: TGTGCCAGCAGTCCCCCCGGGACAGGGAAAGGCTACACCTTC. Translation gives CASSPPGTGKGYTF.

This clonotype occurred a few times. The chain uses TRBV4-1 and TRBJ2-5, with 8 bases aligning to TRBD1. Germline CDR1 is MGHRA and CDR2 is YSYEKL. V shed 2 bases and J 4 bases; nucleotides not matched to a gene: 6. The CDR3 loop spans 15 amino acids. CDR3 DNA sequence: TGCGCCAGCAGCCAACAAGGACAGGGTGTAGAGACCCAGTACTTC. Translated, it gives CASSQQGQGVETQYF.

Regarding this clonotype: A read error may account for a junction end that differs from germline. The chain employs TRBV19 and TRBJ1-1; D ambiguous. Germline CDR1 reads LNHDA; CDR2 reads SQIVND (reference sequence). The CDR3 is 13 residues long. CDR3 bases: TGTGCCGGTAGTATTACAGCGAACACTGAAGCTTTCTTT. Amino acids: CAGSITANTEAFF.

The rearrangement links TRBV4-1 to TRBJ2-1, with a weak D call TRBD2 (6 bases). Trimming stripped 1 base from V and 4 bases from J, with 14 bases between. The CDR3 totals 16 residues. Germline values: CDR1 MGHRA, CDR2 YSYEKL. The CDR3 DNA reads as TGCGCCAGCAGCCAAGGAGGGACTTTCTCGTACAATGAGCAGTTCTTC. It encodes CASSQGGTFSYNEQFF.

This chain uses TRBV7-9 with TRBJ2-1, with D possibly being TRBD1 (6 bases). Germline V gene lookup returns CDR1 SEHNR and CDR2 FQNEAQ (reference sequence). V dropped 6 bases and J dropped 1 base, with 28 bases sitting between them. The CDR3 extends over 20 amino acids. The CDR3 here is CASSPRIGQPQRMSYNEQFF. Here the CDR3 DNA reads TGTGCCAGCAGTCCTAGAATCGGACAGCCCCAACGGATGTCCTACAATGAGCAGTTCTTC.

This CDR3 reads CSARDAPLAGDGTYNEQFF. The CDR3 bases are TGCAGTGCTAGAGATGCCCCCCTAGCGGGGGATGGCACCTACAATGAGCAGTTCTTC. This chain links TRBV20-1 with TRBJ2-1; 10 bases map to TRBD2. Germline lookup yields CDR1 DFQATT and CDR2 SNEGSKA (reference sequence). With 0 bases clipped from V and 2 bases from J, the junction kept 13 bases outside the gene matches. This CDR3 has 19 residues.